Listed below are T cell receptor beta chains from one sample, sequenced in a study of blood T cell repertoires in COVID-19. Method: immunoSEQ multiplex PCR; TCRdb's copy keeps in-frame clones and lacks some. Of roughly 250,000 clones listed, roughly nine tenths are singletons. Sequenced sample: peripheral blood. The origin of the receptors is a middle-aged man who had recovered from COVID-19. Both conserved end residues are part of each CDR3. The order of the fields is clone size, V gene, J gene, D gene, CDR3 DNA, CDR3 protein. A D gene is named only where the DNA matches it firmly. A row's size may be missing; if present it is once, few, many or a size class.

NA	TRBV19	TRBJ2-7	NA	TGTGCCAGTAGTCCCACCGGAGGGAGCTCCTACGAGCAGTACTTC	CASSPTGGSSYEQYF
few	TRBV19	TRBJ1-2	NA	TGTGCCATCCAAGGGGTGGACTATGGCTACACCTTC	CAIQGVDYGYTF
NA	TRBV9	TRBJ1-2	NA	TGTGCCAGCAGCCCGCCCAGTGCCTCGGGTGGCTACACCTTC	CASSPPSASGGYTF
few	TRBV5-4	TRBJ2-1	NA	TGTGCCAGCAGCTTGCAGGGTCTCAATGAGCAGTTCTTC	CASSLQGLNEQFF
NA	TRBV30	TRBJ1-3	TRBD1	TGTGCCTGGTCACAGGGGAGTCCTGGAAACACCATATATTTT	CAWSQGSPGNTIYF
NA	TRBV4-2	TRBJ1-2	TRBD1	TGTGCCAGCAGCCAAGGGACAGGGGATCGAGGTGGCTACACCTTC	CASSQGTGDRGGYTF
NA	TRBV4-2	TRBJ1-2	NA	TGTGCCAGCAGCCAGGGGCAGGCCTTCTATGGCTACACCTTC	CASSQGQAFYGYTF
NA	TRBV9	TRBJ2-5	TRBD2	TGTGCCAGCAGCGAAGGGACTAGCGTCAGGGAGACCCAGTACTTC	CASSEGTSVRETQYF
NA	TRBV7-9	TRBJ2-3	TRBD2	TGTGCCTCCGGCCCGGGGGGGGACACAGATACGCAGTATTTT	CASGPGGDTDTQYF
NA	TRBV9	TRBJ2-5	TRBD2	TGTGCCAGCAGCGTCACGCTGACGGGGACTAGCGGGATTAAAGAGACCCAGTACTTC	CASSVTLTGTSGIKETQYF
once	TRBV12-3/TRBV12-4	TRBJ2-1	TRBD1	TGTGCCAGCAGAAGGACAGGGAAGTATGAGCAGTTCTTC	CASRRTGKYEQFF
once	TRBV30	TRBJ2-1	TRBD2	TGTGCCTGGAGTGTTTTAGCGGGGACCTACAATGAGCAGTTCTTC	CAWSVLAGTYNEQFF
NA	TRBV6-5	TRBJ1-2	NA	TGTGCCAGCAGAGAGGACTTCTATGGCTACACCTTC	CASREDFYGYTF
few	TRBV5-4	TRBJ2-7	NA	TGTGCCAGCACCACCCCGGAACTAGTGATAAGGAACGAGCAGTACTTC	CASTTPELVIRNEQYF
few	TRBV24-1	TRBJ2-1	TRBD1	TGTGCCACCAGTGACGCGGGACAGGGCTCCTACAATGAGCAGTTCTTC	CATSDAGQGSYNEQFF
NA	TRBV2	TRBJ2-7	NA	TGTGCCAGCAGTGGCGGATGGCGGGTGGTCTCCTACGAGCAGTACTTC	CASSGGWRVVSYEQYF
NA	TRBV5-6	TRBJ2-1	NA	TGTGCCAGCAGCTTCTTAGTGAGCGAGCAGTTCTTC	CASSFLVSEQFF
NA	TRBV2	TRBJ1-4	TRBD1	TGTGCCAGCAGTGAGACAGGGAACGATGAAAAACTGTTTTTT	CASSETGNDEKLFF
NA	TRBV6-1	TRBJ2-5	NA	TGTGCCAGCAGTGAATTCAGCGGAGGAGGGGCGTGGGAGACCCAGTACTTC	CASSEFSGGGAWETQYF